The 18 T cell receptor beta chains in this list originate from one sample, sequenced in a study of control samples from healthy donors and cancer patients. The table came from immunoSEQ multiplex PCR; TCRdb's copy has only in-frame clones and leaves some out. In the table there are about 140,000 clones, roughly 94% of which are singletons. Sequencing was carried out using blood. The receptors derive from a man in his forties in good health.

The chain combines TRBV7-9 with TRBJ2-1; tentatively, D is TRBD2 (6 bases). Germline loops: CDR1 SEHNR, CDR2 FQNEAQ (reference sequence). This CDR3 has 14 residues. With 2 bases removed from V and 7 bases from J, the gap between germline ends came to 12 bases. The CDR3 spells CASSLSASENEQFF. The CDR3 region has the DNA TGTGCCAGCAGCTTAAGCGCTAGCGAGAATGAGCAGTTCTTC.

The chain uses TRBV30 and TRBJ2-1, with TRBD2 as a possible D gene (7 bases). V shed 0 bases and J shed 7 bases, with 13 bases lying between them. The CDR3 covers 14 residues. Germline lookup yields CDR1 GTSNPN and CDR2 SVGIG (reference sequence). CDR3 DNA: TGTGCCTGGAGTGTACAGAGCGGGACAAATGAGCAGTTCTTC. Its protein product is CAWSVQSGTNEQFF.

The chain combines TRBV2 with TRBJ1-5, with D perhaps TRBD1 (6 bases). CDR1 is SNHLY, CDR2 FYNNEI, per germline. Trimming stripped 10 bases from V and 3 bases from J, with 13 bases between. The CDR3 sequence is 13 residues long. CDR3 region: CATSDRLNQPQHF. CDR3 in DNA: TGTGCCACCTCGGACAGACTCAATCAGCCCCAGCATTTT.

The chain carries TRBV24-1 and TRBJ1-2, with D possibly matching TRBD1 (5 bases). CDR3 size: 15 residues. V was clipped by 4 bases and J by 4 bases, with 15 bases between them. CDR1 is KGHDR and CDR2 is SFDVKD in the germline V gene. As DNA, the CDR3 is TGTGCCACCAGTGACTCTGGGGCGGGGGGCTATGGCTACACCTTC. This encodes CATSDSGAGGYGYTF.

The rearrangement links TRBV6-1 to TRBJ1-5, with 7 bases matching TRBD1. With 2 bases clipped from V and 6 bases from J, the junction kept 7 bases outside the gene matches. This CDR3 contains 15 residues. Per germline, CDR1 MNHNS and CDR2 SASEGT. The CDR3 bases are TGTGCCAGCAGTGAATTACCCGAGGGGGCTCAGCCCCAGCATTTT. It codes for CASSELPEGAQPQHF.

The rearrangement links TRBV13 to TRBJ1-3; no definite D call. This CDR3 has 14 residues. Trimming shortened V by 2 bases and J by 1 base, and 6 bases separated the two germline ends. Germline values: CDR1 PRHDT, CDR2 FYEKMQ (reference sequence). The chain's CDR3 is CASSLKGSGNTIYF. The CDR3 DNA follows: TGTGCCAGCAGCTTAAAAGGGTCTGGAAACACCATATATTTT.

This chain connects TRBV7-9 to TRBJ1-5, with 10 bases matching TRBD1. The CDR3 contains 15 residues. The V segment lost 2 bases and the J segment 5 bases; nucleotides outside the gene matches: 3. Germline V lookup: CDR1 SEHNR, CDR2 FQNEAQ (reference sequence). The CDR3 loop is CASSLSGQGYQPQHF. The CDR3 DNA reads TGTGCCAGCAGCTTATCGGGACAGGGGTATCAGCCCCAGCATTTT. The complete variable domain, with remaining parts taken from reference TRBV7-9 and TRBJ1-5, reads DTGVSQNPRHKITKRGQNVTFRCDPISEHNRLYWYRQTLGQGPEFLTYFQNEAQLEKSRLLSDRFSAERPKGSFSTLEIQRTEQGDSAMYLCASSLSGQGYQPQHFGDGTRLSIL.

On this clone: Different DNA sequences within this sample yield the same CDR3. V and J are TRBV28 and TRBJ2-1, with 9 bases aligning to TRBD2. Germline-derived CDR1 and CDR2 are MDHEN and SYDVKM. The J segment lost 8 bases and the V segment lost 5 bases, leaving 13 bases of the junction unmatched. The CDR3 is made up of 16 amino acids. The CDR3 DNA reads TGTGCCAGCAGTCCCCCTCCTAGCGGGGCAGACGATGAGCAGTTCTTC. This gives the protein CASSPPPSGADDEQFF.

V is TRBV2 and J is TRBJ1-5; tentative D call: TRBD1 (6 bases). V was pared by 6 bases and J by 3 bases, with 9 bases between. CDR1 SNHLY and CDR2 FYNNEI come from the germline V gene. This CDR3 region has 13 residues. This chain's CDR3 is CASRTGNNQPQHF. The CDR3 DNA reads as TGTGCCAGCAGGACAGGCAACAATCAGCCCCAGCATTTT.

This clone was counted at least ten times. The V and J genes are TRBV6-1 and TRBJ1-6; tentatively, D is TRBD1 (5 bases). Trimming pared 3 bases from V and 7 bases from J, leaving 7 bases between. The CDR3 extends over 13 amino acids. Germline V CDR1 and CDR2: MNHNS, SASEGT. This CDR3 is CASSDRENSPLHF. As DNA, the CDR3 is TGTGCCAGCAGTGACAGGGAGAATTCACCCCTCCACTTT.

This sequence joins TRBV11-2 and TRBJ1-3; D may be TRBD1 (5 bases). The CDR3 loop spans 17 amino acids. Trimming pared 5 bases from V and 0 bases from J, leaving 17 bases between. From germline, CDR1 is SGHAT and CDR2 FQNNGV. This chain's CDR3 is CASSHAGAMGSGNTIYF. CDR3 coding DNA: TGTGCCAGCAGCCATGCCGGGGCCATGGGCTCTGGAAACACCATATATTTT.

The chain has TRBV25-1 and TRBJ2-5; D is perhaps TRBD1 (6 bases). V lost 2 bases and J 5 bases, leaving 21 bases between the germline ends. This CDR3 is 17 amino acids long. The germline V gene has CDR1 MGHDK and CDR2 SYGVNS. Here the CDR3 DNA reads TGTGCCAGCAGTGAAAATTTTTGGACAGCTGCCCTGGAGACCCAGTACTTC. Translation: CASSENFWTAALETQYF.

This chain uses TRBV11-2 with TRBJ2-5, with D uncertain. CDR1 is SGHAT and CDR2 is FQNNGV in the germline V gene. The V gene lost 2 bases and the J gene lost 4 bases, with 5 bases spanning the gap. The CDR3 sequence is 12 residues long. The CDR3 reads CASSLRAETQYF. In DNA, the CDR3 is TGTGCCAGCAGCTTAAGAGCAGAGACCCAGTACTTC.

The chain recombines TRBV3-1 (or the pseudogene TRBV3-2) with TRBJ1-1, with D unresolved. The germline gives CDR1 LGHDT, CDR2 YNNKEL (reference sequence). There are 12 residues in the CDR3. V was shortened by 0 bases and J by 7 bases, with 6 bases between the two germline ends. In nucleotides, the CDR3 is TGTGCCAGCAGCCAAGATCGGAGTGAAGCTTTCTTT. It encodes CASSQDRSEAFF.

The CDR3 sequence: CATGSGNTIYF. The CDR3 bases are TGTGCCACTGGATCTGGAAACACCATATATTTT. This chain connects TRBV24-1 to TRBJ1-3; D is undetermined. The CDR3 consists of 11 residues. Deletions cut 10 bases from V and 1 base from J, with 4 bases between. Germline lookup yields CDR1 KGHDR and CDR2 SFDVKD.

The chain recombines TRBV24-1 with TRBJ1-2; D remains unclear. CDR3 length: 13 amino acids. V was clipped by 4 bases and J by 1 base, with 6 bases between them. CDR1 and CDR2 from the germline V gene are KGHDR and SFDVKD. CDR3 nucleotides: TGTGCCACCAGTGAACGAGATAACTATGGCTACACCTTC. It codes for CATSERDNYGYTF.

The chain employs TRBV13 and TRBJ2-3; 10 bases are shared with TRBD1. Per germline, CDR1 PRHDT and CDR2 FYEKMQ (reference sequence). Losses at the gene ends were 5 bases for V and 4 bases for J; bases not matched to a gene: 6. CDR3 length: 15 amino acids. CDR3: CASSDRDRGADTQYF. CDR3 DNA sequence: TGTGCCAGCAGCGACCGGGACAGGGGCGCAGATACGCAGTATTTT.

This chain joins TRBV5-1 and TRBJ2-3; TRBD2 agrees at 10 bases. Germline V gives CDR1 SGHRS, CDR2 YFSETQ. Trimming cost V 5 bases and J 2 bases; bases outside gene matches: 5. The CDR3 extends over 15 amino acids. The CDR3: CASRPSGGLTDTQYF. In DNA, the CDR3 is TGCGCCAGCAGGCCTAGCGGGGGCCTCACAGATACGCAGTATTTT.